Listed below are T cell receptor beta chains from one sample, sequenced in a study of blood T cell repertoires in COVID-19. Clones were sequenced by immunoSEQ multiplex PCR, and TCRdb holds only the in-frame ones, with some missing. Here the sample spans around 100,000 clones, 80% being singletons. The sequencing sample was made of peripheral blood. These receptors were obtained from a man between 65 and 80 years old with active or convalescent COVID-19. CDR3s include the opening cysteine and the closing phenylalanine or tryptophan. D genes are given only for firm matches. Clone size appears in some rows only: once, few, many, or a class for an expanded clone.

V gene	CDR3 length	J gene	D gene	clone size	CDR3 protein	CDR3 DNA
TRBV27	14	TRBJ1-6	-	-	CASSVGRANSPLHF	TGTGCCAGCAGTGTGGGCAGGGCCAATTCACCCCTCCACTTT
TRBV6-5	15	TRBJ1-1	-	-	CASSLAGPRGTEAFF	TGTGCCAGCAGTTTGGCGGGGCCCCGGGGAACTGAAGCTTTCTTT
TRBV2	15	TRBJ2-7	TRBD2	-	CASSGTSGGFYEQYF	TGTGCCAGCAGTGGGACTAGCGGGGGGTTTTACGAGCAGTACTTC
TRBV18	16	TRBJ2-1	TRBD2	once	CASSESSGRARNEQFF	TGTGCCAGCTCCGAAAGTAGCGGGAGAGCCCGCAATGAGCAGTTCTTC
TRBV9	14	TRBJ2-7	-	-	CASSVDQGIGQQYF	TGTGCCAGCAGCGTAGATCAGGGAATAGGTCAGCAGTACTTC
TRBV3-1/TRBV3-2	14	TRBJ1-6	-	-	CASSQVDTFSPLHF	TGTGCCAGCAGCCAAGTCGACACTTTTTCACCCCTCCACTTT
TRBV6-2/TRBV6-3	12	TRBJ2-7	-	few	CASSFADSTQYF	TGTGCCAGCAGTTTCGCGGACTCGACGCAGTACTTC
TRBV27	14	TRBJ2-3	-	-	CASSPLRGTDTQYF	TGTGCCAGCAGTCCCCTCAGGGGCACAGATACGCAGTATTTT
TRBV21-1	13	TRBJ2-7	-	many	CASSKILHREQYF	TGTGCCAGCAGCAAAATACTCCACCGGGAGCAGTACTTC
TRBV5-1	15	TRBJ1-5	TRBD1	many	CASSPGTGLNQPQHF	TGCGCCAGCAGCCCGGGGACAGGGTTGAATCAGCCCCAGCATTTT
TRBV5-5	18	TRBJ2-3	-	-	CASGTGHTSGFRTDTQYF	TGTGCCAGTGGGACAGGGCATACTAGCGGGTTCCGCACAGATACGCAGTATTTT
TRBV3-1/TRBV3-2	14	TRBJ2-5	-	-	CASSQGRGSETQYF	TGTGCCAGCAGCCAAGGGCGGGGCTCGGAGACCCAGTACTTC
TRBV5-4	13	TRBJ2-7	TRBD1	once	CASRHRGLCEQYF	TGTGCCAGCAGGCACAGGGGGCTTTGCGAGCAGTACTTC
TRBV27	14	TRBJ1-2	-	-	CAVRSWGRDDGYTF	TGTGCCGTCAGAAGTTGGGGCAGGGATGATGGCTACACCTTC
TRBV28	14	TRBJ1-5	TRBD1	few	CASSSPGGLQPQHF	TGTGCCAGCAGTTCTCCAGGGGGCCTTCAGCCCCAGCATTTT
TRBV7-3	13	TRBJ1-1	TRBD1	-	CASSPGTGGEAFF	TGTGCCAGCAGTCCCGGGACAGGGGGAGAAGCTTTCTTT
TRBV24-1	14	TRBJ2-7	-	-	CATSDQGTRDEQYF	TGTGCCACCAGTGATCAGGGGACACGGGATGAGCAGTACTTC
TRBV19	15	TRBJ2-1	TRBD1	many	CASSLPGQAYNEQFF	TGTGCCAGTAGTCTACCGGGACAGGCGTACAATGAGCAGTTCTTC
TRBV5-4	15	TRBJ2-2	-	few	CASSPGTPNTGELFF	TGTGCCAGCAGCCCCGGGACACCTAACACCGGGGAGCTGTTTTTT
TRBV15	16	TRBJ2-1	TRBD2	-	CATSRGGSTTNNEQFF	TGTGCCACCAGCCGGGGGGGGTCTACTACAAACAATGAGCAGTTCTTC
TRBV6-2/TRBV6-3	17	TRBJ2-4	TRBD2	-	CASSYGAGTSEKNIQYF	TGTGCCAGCAGTTACGGGGCGGGGACTAGCGAGAAAAACATTCAGTACTTC
TRBV19	17	TRBJ1-5	-	-	CASSIDWTALGNQPQHF	TGTGCCAGTAGTATAGATTGGACAGCTCTCGGCAATCAGCCCCAGCATTTT
TRBV5-6	18	TRBJ1-3	-	-	CASSLRRWYGSSGNTIYF	TGTGCCAGCAGCTTGCGCCGATGGTACGGGAGCTCTGGAAACACCATATATTTT
TRBV24-1	16	TRBJ2-2	TRBD1	-	CATSDLGTGAHGELFF	TGTGCCACCAGTGATTTAGGGACAGGGGCCCACGGGGAGCTGTTTTTT
TRBV4-1	14	TRBJ2-2	-	-	CASRPGQNTGELFF	TGCGCCAGCAGACCTGGACAGAACACCGGGGAGCTGTTTTTT
TRBV3-1/TRBV3-2	15	TRBJ2-1	TRBD2	few	CASSQDSGGNNEQFF	TGTGCCAGCAGCCAAGACTCCGGGGGGAACAATGAGCAGTTCTTC
TRBV19	15	TRBJ2-7	-	-	CASSLGAGFAYEQYF	TGTGCCAGTAGTCTGGGGGCAGGGTTCGCCTACGAGCAGTACTTC
TRBV4-2	14	TRBJ1-1	-	-	CASSRRTAQREAFF	TGTGCCAGCAGCCGTCGGACAGCCCAACGGGAAGCTTTCTTT
TRBV4-1	15	TRBJ1-6	TRBD1	-	CASSQDRGQYSPLHF	TGCGCCAGCAGCCAAGACAGGGGGCAATATTCACCCCTCCACTTT
TRBV5-5	13	TRBJ2-7	-	-	CASSAGLSGEQYF	TGTGCCAGCAGCGCCGGACTATCTGGAGAGCAGTACTTC
TRBV5-8	14	TRBJ2-2	-	-	CATSRGRRVGELFF	TGTGCGACCTCCCGAGGCAGACGGGTCGGGGAGCTGTTTTTT
TRBV10-3	15	TRBJ2-7	TRBD2	few	CAISPPGLARGEQYF	TGTGCCATCAGCCCCCCCGGACTAGCGAGGGGGGAGCAGTACTTC
TRBV11-3	13	TRBJ1-1	-	-	CASSIQGNTEAFF	TGTGCCAGCAGCATCCAGGGGAACACTGAAGCTTTCTTT
TRBV2	14	TRBJ2-7	TRBD1	-	CASTNPGQGHEQYF	TGTGCCAGCACCAACCCGGGACAGGGGCACGAGCAGTACTTC
TRBV21-1	20	TRBJ2-1	-	-	CASSRRKTGGETSRSNEQFF	TGTGCCAGCAGCAGACGAAAGACAGGGGGCGAGACTAGTCGGAGCAATGAGCAGTTCTTC
TRBV12-5	15	TRBJ2-1	-	-	CASGLIQRPYNEQFF	TGTGCTAGTGGTTTGATCCAGCGGCCATACAATGAGCAGTTCTTC
TRBV9	16	TRBJ1-4	-	-	CASSVAGGITNEKLFF	TGTGCCAGCAGCGTGGCGGGGGGAATCACTAATGAAAAACTGTTTTTT
TRBV28	18	TRBJ1-3	TRBD1	-	CASSRMTTGHYSGNTIYF	TGTGCCAGCAGCCGGATGACGACAGGGCATTACTCTGGAAACACCATATATTTT
TRBV29-1	11	TRBJ1-2	-	-	CSVEAGSGYTF	TGCAGCGTTGAGGCAGGTAGTGGCTACACCTTC
TRBV9	12	TRBJ1-1	-	once	CASSATDTEAFF	TGTGCCAGCAGCGCGACAGACACTGAAGCTTTCTTT
TRBV19	14	TRBJ1-5	TRBD1	-	CASRQGAFIQPQHF	TGTGCCAGTAGACAGGGGGCCTTCATTCAGCCCCAGCATTTT
TRBV27	14	TRBJ2-5	-	once	CASSTGHEGETQYF	TGTGCCAGCTCAACGGGACACGAAGGGGAGACCCAGTACTTC
TRBV6-2/TRBV6-3	15	TRBJ2-3	-	-	CASSYFSGGTDTQYF	TGTGCCAGCAGTTACTTTTCCGGGGGCACAGATACGCAGTATTTT
TRBV11-2	14	TRBJ1-5	-	-	CASSLGGGGQPQHF	TGTGCCAGCAGCTTAGGGGGGGGCGGTCAGCCCCAGCATTTT
TRBV18	15	TRBJ2-3	-	-	CASSPIPTGPDTQYF	TGTGCCAGCTCACCAATCCCAACAGGGCCCGATACGCAGTATTTT
TRBV7-9	15	TRBJ1-1	TRBD1	-	CASRPVGQVNTEAFF	TGTGCCAGCAGGCCAGTCGGACAGGTTAACACTGAAGCTTTCTTT